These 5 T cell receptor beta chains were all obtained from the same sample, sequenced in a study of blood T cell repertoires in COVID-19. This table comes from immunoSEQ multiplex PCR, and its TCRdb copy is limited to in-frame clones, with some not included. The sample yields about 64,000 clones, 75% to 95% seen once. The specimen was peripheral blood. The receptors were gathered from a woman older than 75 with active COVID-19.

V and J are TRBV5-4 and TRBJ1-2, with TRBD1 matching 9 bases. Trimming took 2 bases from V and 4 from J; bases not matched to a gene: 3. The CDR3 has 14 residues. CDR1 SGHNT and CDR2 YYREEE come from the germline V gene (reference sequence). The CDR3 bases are TGTGCCAGCAGCTTCCCGACAGGGGGCTATGGCTACACCTTC. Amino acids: CASSFPTGGYGYTF.

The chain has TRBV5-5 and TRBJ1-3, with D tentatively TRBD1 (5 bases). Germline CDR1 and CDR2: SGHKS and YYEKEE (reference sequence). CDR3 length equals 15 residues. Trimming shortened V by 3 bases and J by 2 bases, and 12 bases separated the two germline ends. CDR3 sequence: CASSSWGGTGNTIYF. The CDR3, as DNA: TGTGCCAGCAGCTCCTGGGGGGGAACTGGAAACACCATATATTTT.

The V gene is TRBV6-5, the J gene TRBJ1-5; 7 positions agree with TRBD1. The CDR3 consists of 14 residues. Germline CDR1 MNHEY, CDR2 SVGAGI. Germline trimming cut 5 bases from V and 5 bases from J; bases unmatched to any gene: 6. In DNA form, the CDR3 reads TGTGCCAGCAGTCCGGACAGGACCGATCAGCCCCAGCATTTT. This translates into CASSPDRTDQPQHF.

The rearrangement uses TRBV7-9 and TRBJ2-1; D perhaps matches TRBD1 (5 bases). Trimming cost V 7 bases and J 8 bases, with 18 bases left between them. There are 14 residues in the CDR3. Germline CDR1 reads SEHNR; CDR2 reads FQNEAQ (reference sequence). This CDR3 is CASIPGAGSHEQFF. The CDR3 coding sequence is TGTGCCAGCATCCCCGGCGCAGGGTCCCATGAGCAGTTCTTC.

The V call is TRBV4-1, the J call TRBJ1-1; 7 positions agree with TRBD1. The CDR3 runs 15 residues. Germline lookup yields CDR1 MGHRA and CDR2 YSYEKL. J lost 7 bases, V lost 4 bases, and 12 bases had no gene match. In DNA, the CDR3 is TGCGCCAGCAGCCCCCTTACGACAGGGAAAGATGAAGCTTTCTTT. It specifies CASSPLTTGKDEAFF.